This T cell receptor (beta chain) was identified in a study of shared clonotypes between healthy human individuals. Each replicate PCR on the sorted subsets used 200 to 250 ng DNA (around 30,000 T cell genomes). The repertoire was sequenced with immunoSEQ multiplex PCR; TCRdb's copy has only in-frame clones and lacks some. The sample carries about 960,000 clones, around 80% recorded once. Note on this clone: What it binds is not known.

This CDR3 region has 14 residues. CDR1 and CDR2 from the germline V gene are SGHTA and FQGNSA. Trimming took 4 bases from V and 4 from J, leaving 11 bases between them. Findings of the study overall: Apart from blood, nothing was sampled; tissue repertoires likely differ.

The TCR comes from a man aged 18-30 years in good health. Sequenced: memory CD4+ T cells sorted from blood. The subset was: CD45RA-negative fraction. The rearrangement uses TRBV7-2 and TRBJ1-3; tentatively, D is TRBD1 (5 bases). The DNA for the CDR3 is TGTGCCAGCAGCTCTGGGACGATAGGAAACACCATATATTTT. Translating gives CASSSGTIGNTIYF. Combining the CDR3 with reference TRBV7-2 and TRBJ1-3 gives the whole variable domain GAGVSQSPSNKVTEKGKDVELRCDPISGHTALYWYRQSLGQGLEFLIYFQGNSAPDKSGLPSDRFSAERTGGSVSTLTIQRTQQEDSAVYLCASSSGTIGNTIYFGEGSWLTVV.